The TCR beta chain under discussion was sequenced for a study of cytomegalovirus exposure and HLA in healthy donors. Study-level results: About 87% or about 30% of the time was how often most TCR beta V segments were productive, according to an earlier analysis.

These donors, healthy bone marrow donors, were studied. Each donor was nominally healthy when sampled (though unrecorded immune exposures were likely). Primers: 60 Vbeta forward and 13 Jbeta reverse. Produced via immunoSEQ multiplex PCR; TCRdb's table is partial and in-frame only. The sample records some 180,000 clones, about 80% being singletons. Germline CDR1 and CDR2: SQVTM and ANQGSEA. Between the trimmed V and J ends, which lost 7 bases and 5 bases, there was a span of 16 bases. CDR3 length: 13 amino acids. Notes on this clone: Its specificity is not known.

The source material was PBMCs. The sequence was collected from a man in his forties or fifties in good health and CMV-seronegative. The chain joins TRBV29-1 to TRBJ2-3; D is perhaps TRBD2 (5 bases). The CDR3 spells CSALGRGRDTQYF. CDR3 coding DNA: TGCAGCGCCCTAGGACGAGGGCGAGATACGCAGTATTTT.